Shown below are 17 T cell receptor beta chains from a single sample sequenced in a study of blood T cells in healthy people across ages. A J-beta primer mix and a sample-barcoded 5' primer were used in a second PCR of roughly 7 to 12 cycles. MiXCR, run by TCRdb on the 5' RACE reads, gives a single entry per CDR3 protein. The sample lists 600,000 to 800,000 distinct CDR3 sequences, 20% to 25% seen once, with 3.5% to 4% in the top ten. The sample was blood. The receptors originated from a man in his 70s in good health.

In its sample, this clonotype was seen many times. DNA of the CDR3: TGCAGTGCTAGAGAGGATGCCGGAGATACGCAGTATTTT. This codes for CSAREDAGDTQYF. The chain is built from TRBV20-1 and TRBJ2-3; no clear D gene. Germline loops: CDR1 DFQATT, CDR2 SNEGSKA (reference sequence). CDR3 length: 13 amino acids. V was clipped by 0 bases and J by 5 bases, with 9 bases between them.

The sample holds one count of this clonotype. CDR3 region: CSVARTENTEAFF. The CDR3 coding sequence is TGCAGCGTTGCTCGGACCGAGAACACTGAAGCTTTCTTT. The rearrangement joins TRBV29-1 to TRBJ1-1, with D unresolved. V lost 4 bases, J lost 1 base, and 10 bases lay in between. Germline V gene lookup returns CDR1 SQVTM and CDR2 ANQGSEA. The CDR3 sequence is 13 residues long.

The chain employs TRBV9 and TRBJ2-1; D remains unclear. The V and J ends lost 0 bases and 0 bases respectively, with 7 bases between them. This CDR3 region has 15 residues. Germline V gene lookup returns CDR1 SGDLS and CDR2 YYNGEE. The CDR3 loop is CASSVGGNSYNEQFF. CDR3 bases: TGTGCCAGCAGCGTAGGGGGTAACTCCTACAATGAGCAGTTCTTC.

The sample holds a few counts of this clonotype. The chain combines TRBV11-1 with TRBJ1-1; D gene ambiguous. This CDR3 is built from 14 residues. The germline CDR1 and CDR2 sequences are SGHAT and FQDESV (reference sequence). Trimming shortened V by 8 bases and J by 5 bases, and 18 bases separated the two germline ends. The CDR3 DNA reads TGTGCCAGCGCCCTCCGTTGGGGAGTGACTGAAGCTTTCTTT. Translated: CASALRWGVTEAFF.

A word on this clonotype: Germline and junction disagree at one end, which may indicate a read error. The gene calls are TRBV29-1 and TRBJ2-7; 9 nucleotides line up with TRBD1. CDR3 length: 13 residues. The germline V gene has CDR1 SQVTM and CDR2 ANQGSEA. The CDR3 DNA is TGCCGCGTTGGTTGGGACAGGGCTGGCGAGCAGTACTTC. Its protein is CRVGWDRAGEQYF.

This chain's CDR3 is CASSLGTHSFDEQFF. The CDR3 DNA reads TGTGCCAGCAGCCTGGGAACCCATAGTTTCGACGAGCAGTTCTTC. V usage is TRBV3-1 and J usage is TRBJ2-7, with no clear D. The assigned J gene may be wrong: the sequence end matches TRBJ2-1 better. Germline lookup yields CDR1 LGHDT and CDR2 YNNKEL (reference sequence). This CDR3 has 15 residues.

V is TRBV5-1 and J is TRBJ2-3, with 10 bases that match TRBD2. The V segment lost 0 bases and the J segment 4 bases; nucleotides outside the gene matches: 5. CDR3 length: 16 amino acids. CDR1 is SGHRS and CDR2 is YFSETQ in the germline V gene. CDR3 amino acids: CASSLDASGRADTQYF. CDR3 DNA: TGCGCCAGCAGCTTGGATGCTAGCGGGAGAGCAGATACGCAGTATTTT.

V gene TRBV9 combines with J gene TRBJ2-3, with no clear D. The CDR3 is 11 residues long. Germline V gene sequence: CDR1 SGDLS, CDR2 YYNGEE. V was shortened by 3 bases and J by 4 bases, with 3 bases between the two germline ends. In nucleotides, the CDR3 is TGTGCCAGCAGCGGGTCAGATACGCAGTATTTT. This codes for CASSGSDTQYF.

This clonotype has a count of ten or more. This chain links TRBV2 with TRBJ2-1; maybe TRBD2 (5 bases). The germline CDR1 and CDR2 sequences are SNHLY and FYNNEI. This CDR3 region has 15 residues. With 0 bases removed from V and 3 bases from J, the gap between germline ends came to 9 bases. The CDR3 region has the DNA TGTGCCAGCAGTGAAGCGGGAGCCGACTACAATGAGCAGTTCTTC. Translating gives CASSEAGADYNEQFF.

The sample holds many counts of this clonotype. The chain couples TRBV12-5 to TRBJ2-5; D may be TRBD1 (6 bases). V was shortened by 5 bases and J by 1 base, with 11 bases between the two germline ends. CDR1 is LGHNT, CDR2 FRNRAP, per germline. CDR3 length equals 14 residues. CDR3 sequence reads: CASGPTTGQETQYF. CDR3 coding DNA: TGTGCTAGTGGTCCCACGACAGGCCAAGAGACCCAGTACTTC. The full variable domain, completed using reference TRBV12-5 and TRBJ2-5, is DARVTQTPRHKVTEMGQEVTMRCQPILGHNTVFWYRQTMMQGLELLAYFRNRAPLDDSGMPKDRFSAEMPDATLATLKIQPSEPRDSAVYFCASGPTTGQETQYFGPGTRLLVL.

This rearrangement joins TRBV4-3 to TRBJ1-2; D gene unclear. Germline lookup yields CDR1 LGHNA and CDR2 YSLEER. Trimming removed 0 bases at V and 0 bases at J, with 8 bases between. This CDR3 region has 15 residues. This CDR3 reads CASSQDHRANYGYTF. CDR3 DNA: TGCGCCAGCAGCCAAGATCACAGAGCTAACTATGGCTACACCTTC.

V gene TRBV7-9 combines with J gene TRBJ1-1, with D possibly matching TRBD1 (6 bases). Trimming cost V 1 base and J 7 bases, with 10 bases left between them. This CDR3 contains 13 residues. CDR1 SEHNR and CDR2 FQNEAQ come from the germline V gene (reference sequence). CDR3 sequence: CASSLEEGVEAFF. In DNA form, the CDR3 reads TGTGCCAGCAGCTTAGAGGAGGGGGTTGAAGCTTTCTTT. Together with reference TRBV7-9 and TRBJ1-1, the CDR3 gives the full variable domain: DTGVSQNPRHKITKRGQNVTFRCDPISEHNRLYWYRQTLGQGPEFLTYFQNEAQLEKSRLLSDRFSAERPKGSFSTLEIQRTEQGDSAMYLCASSLEEGVEAFFGQGTRLTVV.

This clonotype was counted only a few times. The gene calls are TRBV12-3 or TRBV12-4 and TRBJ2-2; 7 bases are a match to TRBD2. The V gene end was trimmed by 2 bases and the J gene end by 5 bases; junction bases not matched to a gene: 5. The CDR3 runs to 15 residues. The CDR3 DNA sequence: TGTGCCAGCAGTTTATCGGGGGGACGGACCGGGGAGCTGTTTTTT. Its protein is CASSLSGGRTGELFF.

This CDR3 reads CSASPRGWQETQYF. The DNA for the CDR3 is TGCAGTGCTAGCCCCCGCGGGTGGCAAGAGACCCAGTACTTC. The rearrangement links TRBV20-1 to TRBJ2-5; possible D gene TRBD2, 5 bases. The CDR3 totals 14 residues. The V end was cut by 3 bases, the J end by 2 bases, with 13 bases between. Germline CDR1 is DFQATT and CDR2 is SNEGSKA (reference sequence).

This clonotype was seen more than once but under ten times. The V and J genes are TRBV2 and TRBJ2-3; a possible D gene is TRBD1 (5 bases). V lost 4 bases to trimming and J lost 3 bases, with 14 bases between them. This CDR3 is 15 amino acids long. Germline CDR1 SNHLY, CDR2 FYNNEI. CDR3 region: CASSGQGTATDTQYF. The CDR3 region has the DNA TGTGCCAGCAGTGGGCAGGGAACGGCGACAGATACGCAGTATTTT.

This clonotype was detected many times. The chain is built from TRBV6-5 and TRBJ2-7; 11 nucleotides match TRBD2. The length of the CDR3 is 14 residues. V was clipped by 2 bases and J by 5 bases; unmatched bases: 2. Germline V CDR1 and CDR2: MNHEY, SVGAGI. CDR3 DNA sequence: TGTGCCAGCAGTTACACTAGCGGGAGCCACGAGCAGTACTTC. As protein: CASSYTSGSHEQYF.

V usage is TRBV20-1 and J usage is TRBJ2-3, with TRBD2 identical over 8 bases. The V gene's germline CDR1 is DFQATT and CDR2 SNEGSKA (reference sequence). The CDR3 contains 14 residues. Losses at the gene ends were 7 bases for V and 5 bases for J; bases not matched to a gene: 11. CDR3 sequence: CSVGTSGLEDTQYF. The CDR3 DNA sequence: TGCAGTGTCGGGACTAGTGGTCTCGAAGATACGCAGTATTTT.